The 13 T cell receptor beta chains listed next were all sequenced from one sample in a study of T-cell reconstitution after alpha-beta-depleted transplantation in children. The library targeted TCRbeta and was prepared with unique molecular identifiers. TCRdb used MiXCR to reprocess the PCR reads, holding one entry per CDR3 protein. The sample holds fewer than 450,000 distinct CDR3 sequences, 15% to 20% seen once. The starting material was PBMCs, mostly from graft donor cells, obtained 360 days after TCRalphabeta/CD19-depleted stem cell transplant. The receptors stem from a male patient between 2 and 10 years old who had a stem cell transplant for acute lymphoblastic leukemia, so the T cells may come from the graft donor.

CDR3 region: CASSIGYSPYEQYF. The CDR3 DNA is TGTGCCAGCAGCATAGGCTACAGCCCCTACGAGCAGTACTTC. The chain links TRBV7-9 to TRBJ2-7; no clear D gene. Germline CDR1 SEHNR, CDR2 FQNEAQ (reference sequence). CDR3 size: 14 residues. V was pared by 5 bases and J by 2 bases, with 13 bases between.

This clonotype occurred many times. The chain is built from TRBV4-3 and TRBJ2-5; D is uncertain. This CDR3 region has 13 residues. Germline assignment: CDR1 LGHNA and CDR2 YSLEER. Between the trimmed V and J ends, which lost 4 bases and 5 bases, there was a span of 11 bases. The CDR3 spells CASSLAKGETQYF. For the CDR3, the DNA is TGCGCCAGCAGCCTTGCCAAAGGGGAGACCCAGTACTTC.

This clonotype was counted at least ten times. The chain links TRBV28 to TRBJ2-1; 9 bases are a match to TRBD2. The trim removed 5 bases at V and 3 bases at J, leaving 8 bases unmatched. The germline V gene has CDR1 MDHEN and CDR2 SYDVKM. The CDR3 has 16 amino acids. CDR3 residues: CASSLLPSGIYNEQFF. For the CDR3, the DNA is TGTGCCAGCAGTCTCCTCCCTAGCGGGATCTACAATGAGCAGTTCTTC. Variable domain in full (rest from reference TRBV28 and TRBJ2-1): DVKVTQSSRYLVKRTGEKVFLECVQDMDHENMFWYRQDPGLGLRLIYFSYDVKMKEKGDIPEGYSVSREKKERFSLILESASTNQTSMYLCASSLLPSGIYNEQFFGPGTRLTVL.

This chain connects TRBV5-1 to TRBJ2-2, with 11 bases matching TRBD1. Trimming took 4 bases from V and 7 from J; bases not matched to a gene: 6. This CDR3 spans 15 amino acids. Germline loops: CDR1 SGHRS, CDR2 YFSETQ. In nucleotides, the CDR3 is TGCGCCAGCAGCCCAGGGACAGGGGGAAACGGGGAGCTGTTTTTT. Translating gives CASSPGTGGNGELFF. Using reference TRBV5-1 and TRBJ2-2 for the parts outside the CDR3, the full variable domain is KAGVTQTPRYLIKTRGQQVTLSCSPISGHRSVSWYQQTPGQGLQFLFEYFSETQRNKGNFPGRFSGRQFSNSRSEMNVSTLELGDSALYLCASSPGTGGNGELFFGEGSRLTVL.

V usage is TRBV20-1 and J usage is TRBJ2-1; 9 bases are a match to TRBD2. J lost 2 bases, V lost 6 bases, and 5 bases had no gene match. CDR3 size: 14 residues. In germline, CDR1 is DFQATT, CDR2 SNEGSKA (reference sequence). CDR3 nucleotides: TGCAGTGCGGAGGGACTAGCTGCCTACAATGAGCAGTTCTTC. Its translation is CSAEGLAAYNEQFF.

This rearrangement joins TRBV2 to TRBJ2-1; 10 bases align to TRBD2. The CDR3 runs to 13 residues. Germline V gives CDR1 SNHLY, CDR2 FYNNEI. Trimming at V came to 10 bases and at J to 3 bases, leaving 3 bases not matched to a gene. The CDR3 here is CATGTSVYNEQFF. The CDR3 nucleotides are TGTGCCACCGGGACTAGCGTCTACAATGAGCAGTTCTTC.

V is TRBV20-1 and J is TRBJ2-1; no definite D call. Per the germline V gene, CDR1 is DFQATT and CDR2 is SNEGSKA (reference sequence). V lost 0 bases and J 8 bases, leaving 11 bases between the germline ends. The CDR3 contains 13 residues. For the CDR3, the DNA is TGCAGTGCTAGAGATCGCTTCCGGGATGAGCAGTTCTTC. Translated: CSARDRFRDEQFF.

As DNA, the CDR3 is TGTGCCAGCAGTTACAGCGACAGGGTTTTAGTCTACGAGCAGTACTTC. This translates into CASSYSDRVLVYEQYF. The chain uses TRBV6-5 and TRBJ2-7; the match to TRBD1 covers 7 bases. V lost 2 bases and J lost 3; bases outside the gene matches: 10. The CDR3 has 16 residues. The germline V gene has CDR1 MNHEY and CDR2 SVGAGI.

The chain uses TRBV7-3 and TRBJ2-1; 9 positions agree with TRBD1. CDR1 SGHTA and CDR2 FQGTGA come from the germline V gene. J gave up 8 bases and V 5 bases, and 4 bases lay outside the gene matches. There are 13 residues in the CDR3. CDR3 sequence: CASSPTGGDEQFF. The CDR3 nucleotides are TGTGCCAGCAGCCCGACAGGGGGGGATGAGCAGTTCTTC.

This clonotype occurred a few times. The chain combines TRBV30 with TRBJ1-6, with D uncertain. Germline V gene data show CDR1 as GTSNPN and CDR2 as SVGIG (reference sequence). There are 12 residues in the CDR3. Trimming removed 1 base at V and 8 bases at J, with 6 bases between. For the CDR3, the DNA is TGTGCCTGGAGTGGGGATCATTCACCCCTCCACTTT. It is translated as CAWSGDHSPLHF.

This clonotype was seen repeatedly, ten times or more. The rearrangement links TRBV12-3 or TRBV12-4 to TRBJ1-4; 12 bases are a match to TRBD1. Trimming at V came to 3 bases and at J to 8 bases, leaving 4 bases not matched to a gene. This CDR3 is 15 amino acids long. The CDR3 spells CASSLGQGAEEKLFF. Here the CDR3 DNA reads TGTGCCAGCAGTTTGGGACAGGGGGCGGAAGAAAAACTGTTTTTT.

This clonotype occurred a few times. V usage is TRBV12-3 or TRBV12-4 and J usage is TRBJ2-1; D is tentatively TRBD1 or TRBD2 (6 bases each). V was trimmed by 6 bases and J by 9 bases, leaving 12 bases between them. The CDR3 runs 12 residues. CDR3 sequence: CASSPEGGEQFF. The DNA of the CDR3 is TGTGCCAGCAGCCCTGAGGGGGGTGAGCAGTTCTTC.

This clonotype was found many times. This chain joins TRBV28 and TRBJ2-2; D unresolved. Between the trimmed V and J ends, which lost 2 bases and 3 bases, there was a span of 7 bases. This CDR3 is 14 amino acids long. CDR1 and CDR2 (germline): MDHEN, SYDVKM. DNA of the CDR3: TGTGCCAGCAGTTTAGGAGCGTACACCGGGGAGCTGTTTTTT. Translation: CASSLGAYTGELFF.